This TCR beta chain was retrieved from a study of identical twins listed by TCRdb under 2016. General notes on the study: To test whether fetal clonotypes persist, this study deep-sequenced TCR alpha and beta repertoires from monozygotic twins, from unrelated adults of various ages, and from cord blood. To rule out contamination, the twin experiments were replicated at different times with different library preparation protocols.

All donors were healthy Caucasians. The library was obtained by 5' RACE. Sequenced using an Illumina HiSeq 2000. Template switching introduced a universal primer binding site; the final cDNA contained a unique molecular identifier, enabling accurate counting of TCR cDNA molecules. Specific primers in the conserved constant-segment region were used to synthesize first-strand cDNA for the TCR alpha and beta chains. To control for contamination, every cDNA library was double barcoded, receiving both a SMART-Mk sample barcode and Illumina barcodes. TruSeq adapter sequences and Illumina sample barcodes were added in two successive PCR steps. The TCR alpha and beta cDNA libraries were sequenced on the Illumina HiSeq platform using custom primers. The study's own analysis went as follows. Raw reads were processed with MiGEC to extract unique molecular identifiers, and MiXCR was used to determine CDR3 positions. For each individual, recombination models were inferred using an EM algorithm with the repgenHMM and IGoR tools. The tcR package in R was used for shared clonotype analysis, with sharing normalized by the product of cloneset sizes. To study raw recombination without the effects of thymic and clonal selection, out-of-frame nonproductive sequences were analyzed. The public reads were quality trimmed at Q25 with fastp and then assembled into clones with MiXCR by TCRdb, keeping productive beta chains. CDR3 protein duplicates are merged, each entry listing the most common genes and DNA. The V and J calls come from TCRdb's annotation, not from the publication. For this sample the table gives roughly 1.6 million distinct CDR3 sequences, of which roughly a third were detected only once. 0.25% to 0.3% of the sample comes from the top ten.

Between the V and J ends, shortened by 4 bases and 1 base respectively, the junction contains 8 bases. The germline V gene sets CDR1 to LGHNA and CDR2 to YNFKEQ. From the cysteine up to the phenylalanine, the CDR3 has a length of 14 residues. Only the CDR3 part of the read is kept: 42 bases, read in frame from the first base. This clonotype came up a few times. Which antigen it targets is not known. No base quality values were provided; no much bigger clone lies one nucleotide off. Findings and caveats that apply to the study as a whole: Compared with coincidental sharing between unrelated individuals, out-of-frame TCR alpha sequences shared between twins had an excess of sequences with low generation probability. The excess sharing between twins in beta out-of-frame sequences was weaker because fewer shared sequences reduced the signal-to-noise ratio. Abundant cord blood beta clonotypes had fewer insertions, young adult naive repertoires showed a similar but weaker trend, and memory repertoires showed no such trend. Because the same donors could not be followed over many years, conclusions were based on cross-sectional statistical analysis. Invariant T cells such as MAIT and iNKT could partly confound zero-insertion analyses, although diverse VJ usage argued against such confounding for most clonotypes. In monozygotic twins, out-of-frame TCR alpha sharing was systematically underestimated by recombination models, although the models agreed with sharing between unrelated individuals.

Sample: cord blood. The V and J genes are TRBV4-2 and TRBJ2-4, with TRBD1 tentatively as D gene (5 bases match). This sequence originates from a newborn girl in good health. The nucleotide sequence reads TGTGCCAGCAGCCCTGGACATGCCAAAAACATTCAGTACTTC. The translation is CASSPGHAKNIQYF.